Listed below are T cell receptor beta chains from one sample, sequenced in a study of blood T cells in healthy people across ages. TCRdb ran MiXCR on the 5' RACE reads and lists one entry per CDR3 protein. Here the sample spans some 1.5 million distinct CDR3 sequences, roughly 30% being singletons. What was sequenced was blood. These receptors were taken from a woman aged 25 to 39 in good health. CDR3s include the opening cysteine and the closing phenylalanine or tryptophan. D genes are given only for firm matches. Rows give clone size only sometimes, using once, few, many, or a class for an expanded clone.

few	TRBV20-1	TRBJ2-7	TRBD2	CSAERGSDEQYF	TGCAGTGCAGAGCGGGGATCTGACGAGCAGTACTTC
NA	TRBV28	TRBJ1-2	NA	CASSVPPAEGYTF	TGTGCCAGCAGCGTACCTCCAGCGGAAGGCTACACCTTC
NA	TRBV10-3	TRBJ1-3	NA	CAITSRGDSGNTIYF	TGTGCCATCACCAGCCGCGGGGACTCTGGAAACACCATATATTTT
NA	TRBV20-1	TRBJ2-7	TRBD2	CSARGGLASTYEQYF	TGCAGTGCTAGAGGGGGACTAGCGAGCACCTACGAGCAGTACTTC
NA	TRBV12-3/TRBV12-4	TRBJ2-5	NA	CASSFQGTETQYF	TGTGCCAGCAGTTTTCAAGGGACCGAGACCCAGTACTTC
NA	TRBV3-1	TRBJ2-1	TRBD2	CASSQDWIAGQSEQFF	TGTGCCAGCAGCCAAGATTGGATAGCGGGGCAATCGGAGCAGTTCTTC
NA	TRBV5-6	TRBJ2-1	NA	CASSWDHNEQFF	TGTGCCAGCAGTTGGGACCACAATGAGCAGTTCTTC
NA	TRBV4-1	TRBJ2-3	NA	CASSQDSTSYTDTQYF	TGCGCCAGCAGCCAAGATAGCACTTCCTACACAGATACGCAGTATTTT
NA	TRBV6-4	TRBJ2-2	NA	CASSDVGTGELFF	TGTGCCAGCAGTGATGTCGGAACCGGGGAGCTGTTTTTT
NA	TRBV12-3/TRBV12-4	TRBJ2-7	TRBD2	CASSPGGSGNYEQYF	TGTGCCAGCAGTCCGGGGGGTAGCGGGAATTACGAGCAGTACTTC
many	TRBV20-1	TRBJ2-5	NA	CSARSGGGETQYF	TGCAGTGCTAGGTCCGGGGGCGGGGAGACCCAGTACTTC
NA	TRBV6-5	TRBJ2-3	TRBD1	CASSPETGNTDTQYF	TGTGCCAGCAGTCCCGAGACAGGGAACACAGATACGCAGTATTTT
many	TRBV7-9	TRBJ2-5	NA	CASSLEHQETQYF	TGTGCCAGCAGCTTAGAACATCAAGAGACCCAGTACTTC
many	TRBV10-3	TRBJ1-1	NA	CAISGVGWNTEAFF	TGTGCCATCAGTGGTGTCGGTTGGAACACTGAAGCTTTCTTT
few	TRBV29-1	TRBJ2-1	NA	CSVDPTGSSTNEQFF	TGCAGCGTTGACCCCACAGGGAGTAGCACCAATGAGCAGTTCTTC
NA	TRBV9	TRBJ1-4	NA	CASSVMGEKLFF	TGTGCCAGCAGCGTGATGGGTGAAAAACTGTTTTTT
NA	TRBV12-3/TRBV12-4	TRBJ2-3	NA	CASSPSARSDTQYF	TGTGCCAGCAGTCCCTCCGCCCGATCCGATACGCAGTATTTT
many	TRBV19	TRBJ2-7	NA	CASSTRDGPYEQYF	TGTGCCAGTAGTACCCGGGACGGTCCCTACGAGCAGTACTTC
NA	TRBV28	TRBJ2-7	TRBD1	CASSLSLQGATYEQYF	TGTGCCAGCAGTTTATCCCTACAGGGGGCTACCTACGAGCAGTACTTC
NA	TRBV7-3	TRBJ2-7	NA	CASSILGGLDEQYF	TGTGCCAGCAGCATCCTCGGGGGTCTGGACGAGCAGTACTTC
few	TRBV10-3	TRBJ2-5	NA	CAISEPGQGVGETQYF	TGTGCCATCAGTGAACCCGGGCAAGGGGTTGGAGAGACCCAGTACTTC
NA	TRBV5-1	TRBJ2-5	NA	CASSVRDGTQYF	TGCGCCAGCAGCGTTCGCGACGGGACCCAGTACTTC
NA	TRBV6-6	TRBJ2-6	TRBD2	CASSDGRVPGANVLTF	TGTGCCAGCAGTGACGGGAGGGTCCCTGGGGCCAACGTCCTGACTTTC
few	TRBV12-3/TRBV12-4	TRBJ2-1	NA	CASSLARTTGNEQFF	TGTGCCAGCAGTTTAGCGCGGACTACAGGAAATGAGCAGTTCTTC
NA	TRBV6-5	TRBJ1-1	NA	CASSYEGRPEAFF	TGTGCCAGCAGTTACGAGGGGCGGCCTGAAGCTTTCTTT
few	TRBV7-9	TRBJ2-5	NA	CASSLSLGFQETQYF	TGTGCCAGCAGCCTTTCCTTGGGGTTCCAAGAGACCCAGTACTTC
many	TRBV5-1	TRBJ2-7	TRBD1	CASSRTGSGAYEQYF	TGCGCCAGCAGCCGGACAGGGTCTGGGGCCTACGAGCAGTACTTC
NA	TRBV20-1	TRBJ2-3	TRBD2	CSASPHRGGVISDTQYF	TGCAGTGCTAGTCCCCACCGGGGGGGCGTTATTTCAGATACGCAGTATTTT
NA	TRBV29-1	TRBJ2-2	NA	CSVEDRARETGERFF	TGCAGCGTTGAAGACCGTGCCCGGGAGACCGGGGAGCGGTTTTTT
NA	TRBV5-6	TRBJ2-2	NA	CASSLRRRHTGELFF	TGTGCCAGCAGCTTAAGGCGACGGCACACCGGGGAGCTGTTTTTT
NA	TRBV7-9	TRBJ1-2	NA	CASSLAGLKYGYTF	TGTGCCAGCAGCTTAGCTGGGCTTAAGTATGGCTACACCTTC
many	TRBV7-2	TRBJ2-7	TRBD2	CASSSVAGEGEQYF	TGTGCCAGCAGCTCAGTAGCGGGAGAGGGCGAGCAGTACTTC
once	TRBV19	TRBJ2-7	NA	CATGTPPYEQYF	TGTGCCACCGGGACCCCTCCCTACGAGCAGTACTTC
few	TRBV21-1	TRBJ2-4	NA	CASSNPTVATTYF	TGTGCCAGCAGCAATCCCACTGTTGCAACGACGTACTTC
few	TRBV5-5	TRBJ2-2	NA	CASSRLGPGELFF	TGTGCCAGCAGTCGCTTGGGGCCCGGGGAGCTGTTTTTT
many	TRBV6-5	TRBJ2-7	NA	CASSALGDSYEQYF	TGTGCCAGCAGTGCCTTGGGTGATAGCTACGAGCAGTACTTC
many	TRBV7-9	TRBJ2-3	TRBD2	CASSLGSGRTDTQYF	TGTGCCAGCAGCTTGGGTAGCGGGAGAACAGATACGCAGTATTTT
many	TRBV5-1	TRBJ2-1	TRBD2	CASSWSGDNEQFF	TGCGCCAGCAGCTGGAGCGGGGACAATGAGCAGTTCTTC
many	TRBV10-3	TRBJ2-7	TRBD1	CAITGQGSYEQYF	TGTGCCATCACGGGACAGGGTTCCTACGAGCAGTACTTC
NA	TRBV10-3	TRBJ1-2	NA	CAISESEGGYTF	TGTGCCATCAGTGAGTCTGAAGGAGGCTACACCTTC
NA	TRBV4-1	TRBJ1-6	NA	CASSLFSTATGNSPLHF	TGCGCCAGCAGCCTTTTCTCGACGGCCACGGGGAATTCACCCCTCCACTTT
NA	TRBV29-1	TRBJ1-1	TRBD1	CSVEDRGTENTEAFF	TGCAGCGTTGAAGATCGTGGGACAGAGAACACTGAAGCTTTCTTT
NA	TRBV15	TRBJ2-7	TRBD1	CATSRDYADRGLYEQYF	TGTGCCACCAGCAGAGATTACGCGGACAGGGGGCTCTACGAGCAGTACTTC
NA	TRBV20-1	TRBJ2-4	TRBD2	CSARGLAGDNVQYF	TGCAGTGCTAGAGGGCTAGCGGGAGATAACGTTCAGTACTTC
NA	TRBV20-1	TRBJ1-4	NA	CSAMRRGSANEKLFF	TGCAGTGCTATGAGAAGGGGCAGCGCTAATGAAAAACTGTTTTTT
NA	TRBV7-6	TRBJ1-2	TRBD1	CASSSGQPRGNYGYTF	TGTGCCAGCAGCTCGGGACAGCCGAGAGGGAACTATGGCTACACCTTC
NA	TRBV18	TRBJ2-5	NA	CVSSPTGGVETQYF	TGTGTCAGCTCACCGACTGGTGGGGTAGAGACCCAGTACTTC
many	TRBV15	TRBJ2-3	TRBD2	CATSRSGGGATDTQYF	TGTGCCACCAGCAGATCTGGCGGGGGGGCGACAGATACGCAGTATTTT
NA	TRBV29-1	TRBJ2-5	NA	CSVQGRETQYF	TGCAGCGTGCAGGGGCGGGAGACCCAGTACTTC
NA	TRBV5-1	TRBJ2-1	NA	CASSLAGSSYNEQVF	TGCGCCAGCAGCTTGGCGGGGTCCTCCTACAATGAGCAGGTCTTC
few	TRBV5-1	TRBJ1-6	NA	CASSSWTIDSPLHF	TGCGCCAGCAGCTCGTGGACTATCGATTCACCCCTCCACTTT
many	TRBV20-1	TRBJ2-1	TRBD2	CSARGGSGGVGSYNEQFF	TGCAGTGCTAGAGGGGGTAGCGGGGGTGTCGGCTCCTACAATGAGCAGTTCTTC
NA	TRBV6-5	TRBJ1-2	TRBD1	CASSSTQGARGYTF	TGTGCCAGCAGTTCCACACAGGGGGCGCGTGGCTACACCTTC
NA	TRBV30	TRBJ1-4	TRBD1	CAWGQGVINEKRFF	TGTGCCTGGGGCCAGGGGGTAATTAATGAAAAACGGTTTTTT
many	TRBV29-1	TRBJ1-5	NA	CSVVSQDQPQHF	TGCAGCGTTGTCTCTCAGGATCAGCCCCAGCATTTT
few	TRBV7-2	TRBJ2-3	NA	CASSLGTGLLDTQYF	TGTGCCAGCAGCTTAGGAACAGGACTTTTAGATACGCAGTATTTT
many	TRBV9	TRBJ2-5	NA	CASSLQGFQETQYF	TGTGCCAGCAGCTTACAGGGATTCCAAGAGACCCAGTACTTC
NA	TRBV2	TRBJ1-1	NA	CASMGPEGTEAFF	TGTGCCAGCATGGGACCGGAGGGAACTGAAGCTTTCTTT
NA	TRBV7-9	TRBJ2-2	TRBD1	CASSTLTGNYTGELFF	TGTGCCAGCAGTACTCTGACAGGGAACTACACCGGGGAGCTGTTTTTT
NA	TRBV29-1	TRBJ2-7	TRBD2	CSVPGGNYEQYF	TGCAGCGTCCCGGGAGGGAACTACGAGCAGTACTTC